The present T cell receptor beta chain was sequenced within a study of human T cells and chemical hapten exposure. Time point specified: patch test 1, 2 weeks after DPC sensitization. Documented treatment: therapeutic diphenylcyclopropenone sensitization with weekly scalp DPC. V was trimmed by 2 bases and J by 6 bases, leaving 13 bases between them. This CDR3 has 14 residues. Germline V CDR1 and CDR2: SEHNR, FQNEAQ (reference sequence). There are many counts of this clonotype. TCRdb re-analysed the RACE reads in MiXCR, keeping a single row per CDR3 protein. In the table there are around 52,000 distinct CDR3 sequences, 7% to 10% of which are singletons.

The receptor was isolated from a woman aged 40 to 49 with alopecia areata. Some clones in this sample may be carry-over from other donors' samples. The chain employs TRBV7-9 and TRBJ1-1; a weak D match, TRBD1 (6 bases). This material consisted of whole blood, taken in connection with sensitization to the hapten diphenylcyclopropenone (DPC). The CDR3 coding sequence is TGTGCCAGCAGCTTATCAAATCGGGGGCCTGAAGCTTTCTTT. It is translated as CASSLSNRGPEAFF.